The present TCR beta chain was sequenced within a study of Graves' ophthalmopathy and Graves' hyperthyroidism. Findings of the study overall: Most thyroid-expanded clonotypes exceeding 0.001 frequency were also found in blood.

Eligible hyperthyroidism cases comprised new diagnoses of under 2 months' duration in individuals aged 18 to 65. TCR beta CDR3 amplification used RNA transcripts. The authors performed first-round RT-PCR with HTBI primers and then a second-round multiplex PCR. MiXCR was run by TCRdb on the multiplex PCR reads, yielding one entry per CDR3 protein. The sample lists approximately 1.2 million distinct CDR3 sequences, about 36% occurring once. Germline CDR1 SGHAT, CDR2 FQNNGV. V was pared by 3 bases and J by 5 bases, with 17 bases between. The CDR3 is 15 residues long. This clonotype was counted at least ten times. Its target is unknown.

The chain is built from TRBV11-2 and TRBJ2-7; D could derive from TRBD1 or TRBD2 (5 bases each). Sequencing was done on a sample of peripheral blood or thyroid tissue (not recorded which). This clonotype originated in an adult man with Graves' hyperthyroidism. Here the CDR3 reads CASSLLGPGADEQYF. CDR3 DNA: TGTGCCAGCAGCTTGCTGGGACCGGGTGCGGACGAGCAGTACTTC. Full variable domain (missing parts from reference TRBV11-2 and TRBJ2-7): EAGVAQSPRYKIIEKRQSVAFWCNPISGHATLYWYQQILGQGPKLLIQFQNNGVVDDSQLPKDRFSAERLKGVDSTLKIQPAKLEDSAVYLCASSLLGPGADEQYFGPGTRLTVT.